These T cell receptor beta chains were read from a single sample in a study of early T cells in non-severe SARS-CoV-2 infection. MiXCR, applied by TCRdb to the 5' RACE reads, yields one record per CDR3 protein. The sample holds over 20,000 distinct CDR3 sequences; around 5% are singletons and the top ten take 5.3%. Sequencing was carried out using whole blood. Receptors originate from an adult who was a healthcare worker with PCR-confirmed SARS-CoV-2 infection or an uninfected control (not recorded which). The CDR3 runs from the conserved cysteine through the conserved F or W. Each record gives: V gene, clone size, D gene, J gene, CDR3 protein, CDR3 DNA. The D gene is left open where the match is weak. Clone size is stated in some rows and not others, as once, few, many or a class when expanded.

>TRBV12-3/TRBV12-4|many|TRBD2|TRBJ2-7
CASSRTGAGLYEQYF
TGTGCCAGCAGTCGAACAGGAGCGGGGCTTTACGAGCAGTACTTC
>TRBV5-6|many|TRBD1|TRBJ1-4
CASTSGTGGPNEKLFF
TGTGCCAGCACCTCCGGGACAGGGGGACCTAATGAAAAACTGTTTTTT
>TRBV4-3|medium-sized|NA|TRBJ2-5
CASSQVTGLGETQYF
TGCGCCAGCAGCCAAGTTACGGGGCTGGGAGAGACCCAGTACTTC
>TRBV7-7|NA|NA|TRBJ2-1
CASSPPGALEQFF
TGTGCTAGCAGCCCCCCCGGGGCCCTAGAGCAGTTCTTC
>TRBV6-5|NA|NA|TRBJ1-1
CASKTLQIGDTEAFF
TGTGCCAGCAAGACCCTCCAGATTGGGGACACTGAAGCTTTCTTT
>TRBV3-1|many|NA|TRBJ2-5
CASSLRSVQETQYF
TGTGCCAGCAGCCTCCGCTCGGTCCAAGAGACCCAGTACTTC
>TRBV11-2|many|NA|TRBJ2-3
CASSEQGKGTDTQYF
TGTGCCAGCAGCGAGCAGGGGAAGGGCACAGATACGCAGTATTTT
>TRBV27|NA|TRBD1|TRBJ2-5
CASSVGQGVEGETQYF
TGTGCCAGCAGTGTGGGACAGGGGGTCGAAGGAGAGACCCAGTACTTC
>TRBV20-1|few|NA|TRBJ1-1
CSAQLQVNTEAFF
TGCAGTGCCCAACTTCAGGTGAACACTGAAGCTTTCTTT
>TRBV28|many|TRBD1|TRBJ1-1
CASSKPGTGLFEAFF
TGTGCCAGCAGTAAACCCGGGACAGGCCTGTTCGAAGCTTTCTTT
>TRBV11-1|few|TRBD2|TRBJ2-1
CASNLDGTSGSEQFF
TGTGCCAGCAACCTGGATGGGACTAGCGGGAGTGAGCAGTTCTTC
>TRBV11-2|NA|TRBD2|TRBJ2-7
CASRSLNRGSAYEQYF
TGTGCCAGCAGGAGCTTGAATCGCGGGAGCGCCTACGAGCAGTACTTC
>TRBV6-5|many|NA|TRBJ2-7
CASSSPSRGYEQYF
TGTGCCAGCAGTAGCCCCAGTCGGGGTTACGAGCAGTACTTC
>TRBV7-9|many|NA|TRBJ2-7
CASSLDSSYEQYF
TGTGCCAGCAGCTTAGACAGCTCCTACGAGCAGTACTTC
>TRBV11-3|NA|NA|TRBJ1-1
CASSKGRGTEAFF
TGTGCCAGCAGCAAAGGGCGGGGTACTGAAGCTTTCTTT
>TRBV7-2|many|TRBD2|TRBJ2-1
CASSLAGTRLNYNEQFF
TGTGCCAGCAGCTTAGCCGGGACTAGGCTTAACTACAATGAGCAGTTCTTC
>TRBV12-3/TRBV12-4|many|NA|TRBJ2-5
CASSLLRIGTQYF
TGTGCCAGCAGTTTACTCCGGATTGGGACCCAGTACTTC
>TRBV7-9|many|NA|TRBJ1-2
CASSLVTHGYTF
TGTGCCAGCAGCTTAGTTACGCATGGCTACACCTTC